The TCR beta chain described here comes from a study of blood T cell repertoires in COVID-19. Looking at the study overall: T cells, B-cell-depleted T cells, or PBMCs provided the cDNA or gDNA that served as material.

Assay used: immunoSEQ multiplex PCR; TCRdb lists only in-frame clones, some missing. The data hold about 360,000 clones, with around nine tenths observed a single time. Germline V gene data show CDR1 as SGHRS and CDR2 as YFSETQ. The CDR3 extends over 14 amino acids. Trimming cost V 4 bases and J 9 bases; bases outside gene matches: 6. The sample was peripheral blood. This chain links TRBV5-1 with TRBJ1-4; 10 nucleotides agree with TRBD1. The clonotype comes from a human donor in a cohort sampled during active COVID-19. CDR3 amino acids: CASSRGQGGQKLFF. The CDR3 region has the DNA TGCGCCAGCAGCCGTGGACAGGGGGGCCAAAAACTGTTTTTT.